Here is one T cell receptor (beta chain) with its context. Its cognate antigen is unknown. The donor cohort consisted entirely of Caucasian adults residing in Nashville, Tennessee. This sample is drawn from a study of shared clonotypes between healthy human individuals. Study as a whole: Researchers drew samples from a couple of women and a few men aged 18 to 49.

Trimming cost V 1 base and J 3 bases, with 10 bases left between them. CDR3 length: 15 residues. Per germline, CDR1 SGHRS and CDR2 YFSETQ. The repertoire was sequenced with immunoSEQ multiplex PCR; TCRdb's copy has only in-frame clones and lacks some. The sample yields a few hundred thousand clones, less than 85% seen once. Points from the study as a whole: Compared with clonotypes that all four donors shared, non-shared clonotypes had lower generation probabilities.

The chain joins TRBV5-1 to TRBJ2-2, with D tentatively TRBD1 (6 bases). This receptor was taken from a young man in good health. Sequences were obtained from memory CD4+ T cells sorted from blood. Subset: CD45RA-negative fraction. DNA for the CDR3: TGCGCCAGCAGCTTGACGACAGGAGACACCGGGGAGCTGTTTTTT. Translated, it gives CASSLTTGDTGELFF.